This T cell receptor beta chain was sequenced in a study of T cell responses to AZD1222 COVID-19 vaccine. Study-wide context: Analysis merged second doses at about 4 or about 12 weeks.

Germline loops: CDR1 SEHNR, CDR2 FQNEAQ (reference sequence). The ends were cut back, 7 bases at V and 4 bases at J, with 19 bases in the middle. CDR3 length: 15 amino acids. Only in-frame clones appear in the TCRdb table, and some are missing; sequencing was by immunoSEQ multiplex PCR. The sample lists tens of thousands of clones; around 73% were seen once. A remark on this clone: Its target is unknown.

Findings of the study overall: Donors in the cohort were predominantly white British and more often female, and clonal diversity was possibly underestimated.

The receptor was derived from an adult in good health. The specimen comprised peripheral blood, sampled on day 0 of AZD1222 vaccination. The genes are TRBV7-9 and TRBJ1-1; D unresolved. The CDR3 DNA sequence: TGTGCCAGCAACAATCCGGGAGGGTCGGGCACTGAAGCTTTCTTT. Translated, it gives CASNNPGGSGTEAFF.